This T cell receptor (beta chain) was captured in a study of vaccination effects on CD4 cells after COVID-19 (dated by TCRdb to between 2022 and 2023). For context, the study as a whole: Each participant got two doses of an mRNA SARS-CoV-2 vaccine, either BNT162b2 or mRNA-1273. Pre-vaccine samples were drawn from two convalescent patients 16 days and one week before the first dose, at 142 and 148 days after COVID-19 diagnosis. The study compared SARS-CoV-2 spike-specific CD4+ TCR repertoires before and after mRNA vaccination in COVID-19 convalescent patients and infection-naive vaccine recipients. Altogether, roughly 10 COVID-19 convalescent patients and a handful of SARS-CoV-2-naive healthy vaccine recipients made up the full study. Cultures from other donors in the study were sequenced using the Oncomine TCR Beta short-read assay on an Illumina iSeq 100. The paper's findings and limits, for the study overall: The study was limited by a small number of convalescent patients and lacked early post-infection timepoints. For convalescent patients, new clones induced by the vaccine made up most of the post-vaccine spike-reactive repertoire, and these new clones were largely distinct from the clones induced by infection. Marked clonal contraction was observed in both infection-induced and vaccine-induced clones at late post-vaccination timepoints, consistent with waning T cell responses.

In the ViraFEST assay, PBMC were stimulated with viral peptide pools, and TCR sequencing was then used to find antigen-specific CD4+ T cell clonotypes based on their expansion. After around 10 days of culture, CD4+ T cells were isolated with the EasySep CD4+ T cell isolation kit. PCR-confirmed SARS-CoV-2 infection had occurred in convalescent patients between March and December 2020, before the Alpha, Beta and Delta variants emerged in the United States. Each well held more than 1.5 million PBMC cultured in IMDM containing approximately 5% human AB serum, about 10 IU/ml IL-2 and gentamicin, along with roughly 10 ug/ml peptides. Half of the culture medium was replaced with fresh IL-2-containing medium on days 3 and 7. Unless otherwise noted, each peptide stimulation condition was cultured in triplicate wells. Using Ficoll-Paque Plus gradient centrifugation, PBMC were separated from whole blood and then either used fresh or cryopreserved at -140C. The spike proteins of SARS-CoV-2 and of the common cold coronaviruses HCoV-NL63, HCoV-OC43 and HCoV-229E were spanned by overlapping peptide pools. The QIAamp micro DNA kit was used to extract genomic DNA from the cultured CD4+ T cells.

Reading the germline V gene gives CDR1 MNHEY and CDR2 SVGAGI. Trimming accounts for 7 bases at V and 4 bases at J, while the number of junction bases matched to no gene is 5. The CDR3 runs 13 residues from the cysteine to the phenylalanine. The read is trimmed to its CDR3 DNA, 39 bases read in frame from base 1. Library method: the immunoSEQ multiplex PCR assay. DNA from the cultured, isolated CD4+ T cells was subjected to TCR beta CDR3 sequencing. In the paper's pipeline: Non-productive TCR sequences were removed and reads were trimmed to the CDR3 region, keeping CDR3s of at least 7 amino acids. Antigen-specific clonotypes were identified with the MANAFEST web app by comparing expansion in peptide wells against reference cultures. To count as positive, a clone had to show expansion at FDR<0.05 compared with the reference and with all other wells, an odds ratio above 5, and a frequency above 0.1% in two replicate wells. Clonotypes significantly expanded in SARS-CoV-2 spike wells and in at least one common cold coronavirus spike condition were defined as cross-reactive. Levenshtein distance calculated with the stringdist R package was used to assess CDR3 similarity, and unrooted trees were constructed with ape in R 3.6.1. Not all clones reach the TCRdb copy of this immuneACCESS table, which keeps in-frame sequences only. Checked studies attribute under half of the gap to unresolved V genes and leave the rest unexplained. V and J calls and clone size are as listed in that table; D and trimming were resolved from the DNA. This sample gives tens of thousands of clones in total; about three quarters of them show up just once. The ten most abundant clones make up roughly 18% of the sample.

A remark on this clone: Its recognized antigen is unknown. Per-base qualities were not stored, and no clone one base away is much larger.

The material sequenced was CD4+ T cells from PBMCs cultured with SARS-CoV-2 spike peptides, taken before COVID-19 vaccination. The cell subset or site label, as the study defines it: SARS-CoV-2 spike overlapping peptide pool stimulation. The TCR was taken from a human donor who had a prior SARS-CoV-2 infection. Recombination connected TRBV6-5 to TRBJ2-3, and 7 bases in between align with TRBD1. The CDR3 region reads CASTRQGSDTQYF. The DNA is as follows: TGTGCCAGCACCAGACAGGGCTCAGATACGCAGTATTTT.